This is a list of T cell receptor beta chains from one sample in a study of neurological immune-mediated disorders. MiXCR was run by TCRdb on the 5' RACE reads, yielding one entry per CDR3 protein. The data contain roughly 55,000 distinct CDR3 sequences, roughly 15% of them seen just once; the ten biggest clones take up about 4.2%. The source material was PBMCs. The source of these receptors is a man aged 55 to 70 in good health. CDR3s leave out the opening cysteine and the closing phenylalanine or tryptophan.

CDR3 protein: SVGQAVAEAF; J gene: TRBJ1-1; V gene: TRBV29-1
CDR3 protein: SVGLAGVGEQY; J gene: TRBJ2-7; V gene: TRBV29-1
CDR3 protein: ASSIDRRDTQY; J gene: TRBJ2-3; V gene: TRBV7-2
CDR3 protein: ASSTQGTSGAIGNEQF; J gene: TRBJ2-1; V gene: TRBV5-1
CDR3 protein: SAVHRIYGYT; J gene: TRBJ1-2; V gene: TRBV20-1
CDR3 protein: ASSGNGNTGELF; J gene: TRBJ2-2; V gene: TRBV6-5
CDR3 protein: AISVDRGETQY; J gene: TRBJ2-5; V gene: TRBV10-3
CDR3 protein: SATRGGAFTEAF; J gene: TRBJ1-1; V gene: TRBV20-1
CDR3 protein: ASSQDLWGAQPQH; J gene: TRBJ1-5; V gene: TRBV3-1
CDR3 protein: SGRPGQASYEQY; J gene: TRBJ2-7; V gene: TRBV20-1
CDR3 protein: SAKGTGAHYGYT; J gene: TRBJ1-2; V gene: TRBV20-1
CDR3 protein: ASSLNSFTEAF; J gene: TRBJ1-1; V gene: TRBV7-3
CDR3 protein: SVNPDRGGFY; J gene: TRBJ2-5; V gene: TRBV29-1
CDR3 protein: ASSWRGGTDTQY; J gene: TRBJ2-3; V gene: TRBV7-8
CDR3 protein: ASSRVDNQGAGNTIY; J gene: TRBJ1-3; V gene: TRBV6-5
CDR3 protein: ASSQEGREGSPQH; J gene: TRBJ1-5; V gene: TRBV3-1
CDR3 protein: SVEVGGVGEQY; J gene: TRBJ2-7; V gene: TRBV29-1
CDR3 protein: ASSRTGGRGNEQF; J gene: TRBJ2-1; V gene: TRBV25-1
CDR3 protein: ASSPQGAGNTIY; J gene: TRBJ1-3; V gene: TRBV7-9
CDR3 protein: ASSSRLAGVHEQY; J gene: TRBJ2-7; V gene: TRBV7-2
CDR3 protein: ASSLDLGNYEQY; J gene: TRBJ2-7; V gene: TRBV7-9
CDR3 protein: ASSYAASRGSYEQY; J gene: TRBJ2-7; V gene: TRBV6-5
CDR3 protein: ASSWATTGELF; J gene: TRBJ2-2; V gene: TRBV7-2
CDR3 protein: ASSVQGDVAKNIQY; J gene: TRBJ2-4; V gene: TRBV28
CDR3 protein: ASSLWGGREQY; J gene: TRBJ2-7; V gene: TRBV27
CDR3 protein: ASSLGRQGYTEAF; J gene: TRBJ1-1; V gene: TRBV7-2
CDR3 protein: ASSVVGTSKGYT; J gene: TRBJ1-2; V gene: TRBV9
CDR3 protein: ASSHDGAGTGELF; J gene: TRBJ2-2; V gene: TRBV5-1
CDR3 protein: ASSRGPSGANVLT; J gene: TRBJ2-6; V gene: TRBV27
CDR3 protein: ASSTQGQSYNEQF; J gene: TRBJ2-1; V gene: TRBV7-2
CDR3 protein: ASSPRGAVNEKLF; J gene: TRBJ1-4; V gene: TRBV6-5
CDR3 protein: ASSPRTGTSGGNEQF; J gene: TRBJ2-1; V gene: TRBV7-8
CDR3 protein: ASSFSIYQPQH; J gene: TRBJ1-5; V gene: TRBV12-3/TRBV12-4
CDR3 protein: ASSSGTGGRNEKLF; J gene: TRBJ1-4; V gene: TRBV2
CDR3 protein: ASSYRQGLNTIY; J gene: TRBJ1-3; V gene: TRBV6-6
CDR3 protein: SAPPGTGEHNEQF; J gene: TRBJ2-1; V gene: TRBV20-1
CDR3 protein: ASSLVSTDTQY; J gene: TRBJ2-3; V gene: TRBV7-2
CDR3 protein: SGQGVSNQPQH; J gene: TRBJ1-5; V gene: TRBV20-1
CDR3 protein: ASSLGTSGRAQY; J gene: TRBJ2-7; V gene: TRBV28
CDR3 protein: ASSSYTLREWSYNEQF; J gene: TRBJ2-1; V gene: TRBV7-9
CDR3 protein: RALKNTEAF; J gene: TRBJ1-1; V gene: TRBV19
CDR3 protein: ASSPRPEAYEQY; J gene: TRBJ2-7; V gene: TRBV18
CDR3 protein: ASSGLAENTGELF; J gene: TRBJ2-2; V gene: TRBV5-1
CDR3 protein: AIRDREIPPLH; J gene: TRBJ1-6; V gene: TRBV10-3
CDR3 protein: ASSLDPSGGQETQY; J gene: TRBJ2-5; V gene: TRBV5-1
CDR3 protein: SANRDNSYEQY; J gene: TRBJ2-7; V gene: TRBV20-1
CDR3 protein: SARTGDTEAF; J gene: TRBJ1-1; V gene: TRBV29-1